This T cell receptor beta chain was sequenced during a study of blood T cell repertoires in COVID-19. Study-wide background: Samples representing acute and convalescent COVID-19 were sourced from the United States, Italy and Spain. T cells, B-cell-depleted T cells, or PBMCs provided the cDNA or gDNA that served as material.

Resolution of symptoms, clearance, or two negative PCRs was present in recovered Cohort 3 donors. The CDR3 runs 13 residues. Germline V gene sequence: CDR1 MNHEY, CDR2 SVGEGT. V lost 5 bases to trimming and J lost 7 bases, with 12 bases between them. Sequencing was performed with immunoSEQ multiplex PCR; in TCRdb, only in-frame clones are kept and a portion is missing. The table shows about 350,000 clones, with about 90% occurring only once. The count of this clone is one. Source material: PBMCs or T cells enriched from blood (not recorded which). The chain links TRBV6-2 or TRBV6-3 to TRBJ1-5; tentative D call: TRBD1 (5 bases). The sequence came from a woman in her 30s who had recovered from COVID-19. The CDR3 sequence is CASSPRDRQPQHF. The CDR3 DNA reads TGTGCCAGCAGTCCCAGGGATCGGCAGCCCCAGCATTTT.